A single sample gave rise to the 11 T cell receptor beta chains below, sequenced in a study of T cell responses to AZD1222 COVID-19 vaccine. The protocol was immunoSEQ multiplex PCR, while the TCRdb copy is restricted to in-frame clones and leaves out a portion. Counted here are fewer than 80,000 clones, approximately 88% occurring once; the ten biggest clones make up 9% to 10%. The source was peripheral blood, collected 28 days after the second dose of the MenACWY control vaccine. Source of these receptors: an adult who received the MenACWY meningococcal vaccine as a control.

The V gene is TRBV19, the J gene TRBJ1-2; possibly TRBD1 for D (5 bases). CDR1 and CDR2 from the germline V gene are LNHDA and SQIVND (reference sequence). Trimming took off 1 base at V and 4 bases at J, with 13 bases between the two ends. The CDR3 consists of 15 residues. The CDR3 protein is CASSIVSQGGYGYTF. The CDR3 DNA sequence: TGTGCCAGTAGTATAGTAAGCCAGGGCGGCTATGGCTACACCTTC.

The chain couples TRBV12-3 or TRBV12-4 to TRBJ1-2, with D hard to call. V gave up 3 bases and J gave up 8 bases, with 10 bases separating them. The CDR3 totals 12 residues. The CDR3: CASSFFGGGYTF. The CDR3 DNA follows: TGTGCCAGCAGTTTCTTTGGTGGCGGCTACACCTTC.

Here the CDR3 DNA reads TGCGCCAGCAGCCTCTTAGGGGGGGTAGAGACTGAAGCTTTCTTT. It yields the protein CASSLLGGVETEAFF. The chain carries TRBV5-1 and TRBJ1-1; possibly TRBD1 for D (6 bases). V was clipped by 4 bases and J by 5 bases, with 18 bases between them. The CDR3 spans 15 residues. CDR1 is SGHRS and CDR2 is YFSETQ in the germline V gene.

CDR3 coding DNA: TGTGCCAGCAGCCATGAAACTAGCGGGGGGAACACCGGGGAGCTGTTTTTT. It yields the protein CASSHETSGGNTGELFF. The chain recombines TRBV4-2 with TRBJ2-2; 11 bases align to TRBD2. From germline, CDR1 is LGHNA and CDR2 YNFKEQ. The CDR3 is 17 amino acids. The junction had 4 bases not matched to a gene; V was cut back by 3 bases and J by 1 base.

The V gene is TRBV27, the J gene TRBJ2-7; 9 bases fit TRBD1. J was trimmed by 1 base and V by 5 bases; bases with no gene match: 15. The CDR3 covers 18 residues. The germline V gene encodes CDR1 MNHEY and CDR2 SMNVEV (reference sequence). The CDR3 DNA follows: TGTGCCAGCAGTCGATCTTATCCGGGACAGGGTGTTTCCTACGAGCAGTACTTC. The encoded protein is CASSRSYPGQGVSYEQYF.

Comments on this clone: The sample carries other DNA sequences with the same CDR3. The chain employs TRBV7-2 and TRBJ1-2, with 7 positions matching TRBD1. CDR3 length: 14 residues. V dropped 1 base and J dropped 2; count of bases not matched to a gene: 1. In germline, CDR1 is SGHTA, CDR2 FQGNSA. The CDR3 coding sequence is TGTGCCAGCAGCTTAGGACAGGGAAACTATGGCTACACCTTC. Protein product: CASSLGQGNYGYTF.

This sequence joins TRBV29-1 and TRBJ2-3, with a weak D call TRBD2 (6 bases). CDR3 size: 12 residues. V was pared by 7 bases and J by 2 bases, with 10 bases between. Germline V gives CDR1 SQVTM, CDR2 ANQGSEA. The CDR3 spells CSAGLNTDTQYF. The CDR3, as DNA: TGCAGCGCGGGACTCAACACAGATACGCAGTATTTT.

V is TRBV27 and J is TRBJ1-2; unclear D gene. This CDR3 spans 14 amino acids. Trimming stripped 5 bases from V and 4 bases from J, with 14 bases between. Looked up from germline, CDR1 is MNHEY and CDR2 is SMNVEV (reference sequence). CDR3 region: CASSPSAGGYGYTF. DNA for the CDR3: TGTGCCAGCAGTCCGTCGGCCGGTGGCTATGGCTACACCTTC.

This clone was observed a single time. The chain uses TRBV6-5 and TRBJ1-6; D is ambiguous. Germline CDR1 MNHEY, CDR2 SVGAGI. The V gene lost 5 bases and the J gene lost 12 bases, with 14 bases spanning the gap. The CDR3 is 13 residues long. CDR3 region: CASSLDFGRPLHF. The CDR3 DNA is TGTGCCAGCAGTCTGGACTTCGGTCGACCCCTCCACTTT.

This chain links TRBV7-9 with TRBJ2-1; 14 bases map to TRBD2. J gave up 6 bases and V 5 bases, and 6 bases lay outside the gene matches. The CDR3 is made up of 16 amino acids. Germline V gene lookup returns CDR1 SEHNR and CDR2 FQNEAQ (reference sequence). DNA of the CDR3: TGTGCCAGCAGCCCCCGGACTAGCGGGGGGCCCAATGAGCAGTTCTTC. Translated: CASSPRTSGGPNEQFF.

This rearrangement joins TRBV4-3 to TRBJ2-7; TRBD2 is a possible D gene (5 bases). Germline CDR1 LGHNA, CDR2 YSLEER. The CDR3 has 14 residues. V dropped 4 bases and J dropped 5 bases, with 15 bases sitting between them. The CDR3 nucleotides are TGCGCCAGCAGCCCGCGGGCTCTATTCCACGAGCAGTACTTC. This sequence encodes CASSPRALFHEQYF.